Listed below are T cell receptor beta chains from one sample, sequenced in a study of regulatory T cells in long-lasting Graves disease. A single record per CDR3 protein comes from TCRdb applying MiXCR to the multiplex PCR reads. Among under 450,000 distinct CDR3 sequences listed, 23% were seen once. Sequencing used peripheral blood mononuclear cells (PBMCs), obtained when the disease was refractory, from a patient treated with antithyroid drugs. These receptors were obtained from a female donor with Graves disease. Both conserved end residues are part of each CDR3. The order of the fields is J gene, clone size, V gene, CDR3 protein. Some rows have no size entry. The others give once, few or many, or a class for an expanded clone.

J gene: TRBJ2-7
clone size: many
V gene: TRBV6-5
CDR3 protein: CASSYSPSGNQYEQYF

J gene: TRBJ2-7
clone size: .
V gene: TRBV19
CDR3 protein: CASSTTPTSGKIEQYF

J gene: TRBJ1-4
clone size: few
V gene: TRBV7-9
CDR3 protein: CASSYTGAGEKLFF

J gene: TRBJ2-7
clone size: few
V gene: TRBV28
CDR3 protein: CASSYNKRAGSYEQYF

J gene: TRBJ2-7
clone size: few
V gene: TRBV3-1
CDR3 protein: CASSQTRGTSHEQYF

J gene: TRBJ1-5
clone size: once
V gene: TRBV5-1
CDR3 protein: CASSLTAGGNQPQHF

J gene: TRBJ2-1
clone size: .
V gene: TRBV12-3/TRBV12-4
CDR3 protein: CASSPTGGREGEQFF

J gene: TRBJ2-5
clone size: many
V gene: TRBV3-1
CDR3 protein: CASSRTRETQYF

J gene: TRBJ2-7
clone size: .
V gene: TRBV10-3
CDR3 protein: CAIKPAGGPYEQYF

J gene: TRBJ2-7
clone size: many
V gene: TRBV20-1
CDR3 protein: CSAREGGGGKAYEQYF

J gene: TRBJ2-7
clone size: .
V gene: TRBV6-1
CDR3 protein: CASRIGLAGDEQYF

J gene: TRBJ2-6
clone size: many
V gene: TRBV7-2
CDR3 protein: CASTPRVGANVLTF

J gene: TRBJ1-1
clone size: .
V gene: TRBV18
CDR3 protein: CASSHREVLGTEAFF

J gene: TRBJ1-1
clone size: .
V gene: TRBV3-1
CDR3 protein: CASSQDTKRMRAFF

J gene: TRBJ2-5
clone size: .
V gene: TRBV7-6
CDR3 protein: CASSFRGRTQETQYF

J gene: TRBJ1-2
clone size: few
V gene: TRBV7-9
CDR3 protein: CASSFESVGYGYTF

J gene: TRBJ2-1
clone size: .
V gene: TRBV12-3/TRBV12-4
CDR3 protein: CASSLAAFRLAGNNEQFF

J gene: TRBJ2-6
clone size: .
V gene: TRBV6-2/TRBV6-3
CDR3 protein: CASSYSIGGTGANVLTF

J gene: TRBJ2-6
clone size: few
V gene: TRBV19
CDR3 protein: CASSILIKAAGANVLTF

J gene: TRBJ1-3
clone size: .
V gene: TRBV6-2/TRBV6-3
CDR3 protein: CANSPPSGNTIYF

J gene: TRBJ1-5
clone size: many
V gene: TRBV7-9
CDR3 protein: CASTQGTARDQPQHF

J gene: TRBJ2-3
clone size: .
V gene: TRBV10-2
CDR3 protein: CASSEYQGQYF